This T cell receptor (beta chain) came from a study of shared clonotypes between healthy human individuals. Study conclusions and caveats: Investigators collected only blood, and repertoires in tissues likely differ.

Concerning this clone: The antigen is undetermined.

The CDR3 runs 14 residues. V was trimmed by 5 bases and J by 0 bases, leaving 11 bases between them. Per germline, CDR1 SGHTA and CDR2 FQGNSA. For every subset, genomic DNA was evenly distributed across several immunoSEQ plates. The data were produced by immunoSEQ multiplex PCR, yet TCRdb's version contains in-frame clones alone and is incomplete. The sample holds 550,000 to 700,000 clones, approximately 73% seen once. The TCR comes from a woman younger than 45 in good health. The chain uses TRBV7-2 and TRBJ2-7; tentative D call: TRBD2 (5 bases). Material for sequencing was memory CD4+ T cells sorted from blood. Documented subset: CD45RA-negative fraction. In DNA, the CDR3 is TGTGCCAGCAGCCCAAACGGGGTCTCCTACGAGCAGTACTTC. Its protein is CASSPNGVSYEQYF.